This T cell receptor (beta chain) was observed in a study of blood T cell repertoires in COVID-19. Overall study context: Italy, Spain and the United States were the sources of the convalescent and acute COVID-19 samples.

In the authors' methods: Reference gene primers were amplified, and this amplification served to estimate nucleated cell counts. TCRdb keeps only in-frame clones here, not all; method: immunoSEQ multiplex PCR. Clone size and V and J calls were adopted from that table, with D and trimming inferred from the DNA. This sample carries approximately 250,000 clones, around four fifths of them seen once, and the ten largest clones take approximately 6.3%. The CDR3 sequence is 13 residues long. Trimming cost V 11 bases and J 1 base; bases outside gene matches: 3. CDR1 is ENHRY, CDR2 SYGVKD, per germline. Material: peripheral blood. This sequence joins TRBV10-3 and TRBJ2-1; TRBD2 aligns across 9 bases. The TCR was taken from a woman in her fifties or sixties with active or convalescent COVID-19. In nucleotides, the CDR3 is TGTGCCGTCACTAGCGGGTCCTACAATGAGCAGTTCTTC. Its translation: CAVTSGSYNEQFF.